The 29 T cell receptor beta chains presented below share a single source sample, sequenced in a study of blood T cell repertoires in COVID-19. Sequencing used immunoSEQ multiplex PCR; TCRdb keeps in-frame clones, though not all of them. The repertoire holds 150,000 to 200,000 clones, with approximately 82% as singletons. Material for sequencing was peripheral blood. Every receptor here comes from a woman in her 70s who had recovered from COVID-19.

The V call is TRBV4-1, the J call TRBJ1-4, with a weak D call TRBD1 (5 bases). The germline V gene has CDR1 MGHRA and CDR2 YSYEKL. The CDR3 is made up of 15 amino acids. V gave up 2 bases and J gave up 8 bases, with 15 bases separating them. The CDR3 is CASSQSPPGAEKLFF. CDR3 nucleotide sequence: TGCGCCAGCAGCCAATCCCCCCCTGGGGCGGAAAAACTGTTTTTT.

The chain employs TRBV5-1 and TRBJ2-5; possible D gene TRBD1, 5 bases. V gave up 6 bases and J gave up 4 bases, with 22 bases separating them. The CDR3 length is 16 residues. Germline assignment: CDR1 SGHRS and CDR2 YFSETQ. CDR3 nucleotide sequence: TGCGCCAGCACCCGTGGGGCAGGGTTTGTGGGAGAGACCCAGTACTTC. Protein: CASTRGAGFVGETQYF.

V gene TRBV18 combines with J gene TRBJ2-1, with a weak D call TRBD1 (5 bases). Germline loops: CDR1 KGHSH, CDR2 LQKENI. The CDR3 extends over 16 amino acids. V dropped 0 bases and J dropped 2 bases, with 11 bases sitting between them. CDR3 DNA sequence: TGTGCCAGCTCACCACCCTCCCAGGGCCCCTACAATGAGCAGTTCTTC. Translated, it gives CASSPPSQGPYNEQFF. Complete variable domain (other parts from reference TRBV18 and TRBJ2-1): NAGVMQNPRHLVRRRGQEARLRCSPMKGHSHVYWYRQLPEEGLKFMVYLQKENIIDESGMPKERFSAEFPKEGPSILRIQQVVRGDSAAYFCASSPPSQGPYNEQFFGPGTRLTVL.

The V call is TRBV7-3, the J call TRBJ2-2; no firm D call. The germline gives CDR1 SGHTA, CDR2 FQGTGA. The CDR3 runs to 13 residues. V gave up 3 bases and J gave up 8 bases, with 10 bases separating them. CDR3 amino acids: CASSFTVPGELFF. In DNA form, the CDR3 reads TGTGCCAGCAGCTTTACTGTTCCAGGGGAGCTGTTTTTT.

The chain carries TRBV11-3 and TRBJ2-3, with D possibly matching TRBD2 (5 bases). There are 13 residues in the CDR3. Deletions cut 6 bases from V and 6 bases from J, with 13 bases between. Germline CDR1 and CDR2: SGHNT and YENEEA. The CDR3 loop is CASRRHPGDTQYF. DNA for the CDR3: TGTGCCAGCAGACGACATCCGGGGGATACGCAGTATTTT.

V and J are TRBV7-3 and TRBJ2-5, with TRBD2 as a possible D gene (5 bases). Germline V gene lookup returns CDR1 SGHTA and CDR2 FQGTGA. The germline V and J ends were trimmed by 1 base and 2 bases, with 5 bases remaining between them. The CDR3 spans 13 residues. CDR3 sequence: CASSLRGQETQYF. The CDR3 DNA follows: TGTGCCAGCAGCTTAAGAGGGCAAGAGACCCAGTACTTC.

The V gene is TRBV9, the J gene TRBJ2-5, with 12 positions matching TRBD2. The length of the CDR3 is 16 residues. V was clipped by 0 bases and J by 5 bases; unmatched bases: 5. Per germline, CDR1 SGDLS and CDR2 YYNGEE. The DNA of the CDR3 is TGTGCCAGCAGCGTAGGGACTAGCGGGACAGGGGAGACCCAGTACTTC. It encodes CASSVGTSGTGETQYF.

The gene calls are TRBV11-2 and TRBJ1-1; D possibly corresponds to TRBD1 (5 bases). The CDR3 contains 13 residues. Per germline, CDR1 SGHAT and CDR2 FQNNGV. V was pared by 1 base and J by 11 bases, with 14 bases between. In nucleotides, the CDR3 is TGTGCCAGCAGCTTAGGGGGGGAGCGGCCGGCTTTCTTT. Its protein is CASSLGGERPAFF.

The CDR3 DNA is TGTGCCAGCAGCCTCCCCGGGGGGGCGGGCTACGAGCAGTACTTC. As protein: CASSLPGGAGYEQYF. This rearrangement joins TRBV4-2 to TRBJ2-7; the match to TRBD2 covers 8 bases. Per the germline V gene, CDR1 is LGHNA and CDR2 is YNFKEQ. CDR3 length: 15 residues. After removal of 4 bases from V and 3 bases from J, the junction contained 8 bases not matched to a gene.

V and J are TRBV11-2 and TRBJ2-5; 7 nucleotides match TRBD2. From germline, CDR1 is SGHAT and CDR2 FQNNGV. This CDR3 is 14 amino acids long. The junction had 6 bases not matched to a gene; V was cut back by 3 bases and J by 5 bases. The CDR3 DNA sequence: TGTGCCAGCAGCTTGGCGGGAGTGGGGGAGACCCAGTACTTC. Protein sequence: CASSLAGVGETQYF. Drawing the rest from reference TRBV11-2 and TRBJ2-5, the complete variable domain is EAGVAQSPRYKIIEKRQSVAFWCNPISGHATLYWYQQILGQGPKLLIQFQNNGVVDDSQLPKDRFSAERLKGVDSTLKIQPAKLEDSAVYLCASSLAGVGETQYFGPGTRLLVL.

The CDR3 DNA sequence: TGTGCCAGCAGTTTTTGCCGCCCACAGGGGCCCCGACTGAACACTGAAGCTTTCTTT. It yields the protein CASSFCRPQGPRLNTEAFF. The gene calls are TRBV27 and TRBJ1-1, with 7 bases identical to TRBD1. Trimming took 3 bases from V and 0 from J; bases not matched to a gene: 16. Per germline, CDR1 MNHEY and CDR2 SMNVEV (reference sequence). The CDR3 is made up of 19 amino acids.

CDR3 residues: CASSPGGAGGTVAYGYTF. As DNA, the CDR3 is TGTGCCAGCAGCCCCGGCGGGGCAGGGGGCACAGTAGCTTATGGCTACACCTTC. The chain is built from TRBV21-1 and TRBJ1-2; TRBD1, as called in the table, went unchecked against the DNA. TRBV21-1 is a pseudogene. The CDR3 spans 18 residues.

V usage is TRBV15 and J usage is TRBJ2-5; 15 bases are a match to TRBD2. Germline lookup yields CDR1 LNHNV and CDR2 YYDKDF (reference sequence). V shed 4 bases, J shed 5 bases, and the junction held 5 bases outside the gene matches. This CDR3 is 16 amino acids long. CDR3 loop: CATSTRTSGGAETQYF. The CDR3 coding sequence is TGTGCCACCAGCACCCGGACTAGCGGGGGGGCGGAGACCCAGTACTTC.

V and J are TRBV19 and TRBJ2-2; 7 nucleotides match TRBD2. The ends lost 0 bases at V and 5 bases at J; junction bases unmatched: 3. CDR3 length: 15 residues. Germline V gene lookup returns CDR1 LNHDA and CDR2 SQIVND (reference sequence). The CDR3 loop is CASSIEAGVTGELFF. The DNA of the CDR3 is TGTGCCAGTAGTATAGAGGCGGGGGTTACCGGGGAGCTGTTTTTT.

The rearrangement links TRBV5-1 to TRBJ2-2; D perhaps matches TRBD1 (6 bases). The CDR3 totals 14 residues. Germline CDR1 is SGHRS and CDR2 is YFSETQ. With 0 bases removed from V and 4 bases from J, the gap between germline ends came to 7 bases. CDR3 region: CASSLAGVTGELFF. In DNA, the CDR3 is TGCGCCAGCAGCTTGGCAGGGGTCACCGGGGAGCTGTTTTTT.

The genes are TRBV18 and TRBJ2-3; D perhaps matches TRBD2 (6 bases). CDR3 size: 13 residues. V was trimmed by 2 bases and J by 4 bases, leaving 7 bases between them. Germline V gene data show CDR1 as KGHSH and CDR2 as LQKENI. The DNA for the CDR3 is TGTGCCAGCTCACCATGGGAGGCAGATACGCAGTATTTT. It encodes CASSPWEADTQYF.

The chain uses TRBV5-6 and TRBJ1-2; 7 bases match TRBD1. This CDR3 has 15 amino acids. CDR1 SGHDT and CDR2 YYEEEE come from the germline V gene. The J segment lost 7 bases and the V segment lost 4 bases, leaving 13 bases of the junction unmatched. The CDR3 here is CASSHPDREVGGYTF. In DNA form, the CDR3 reads TGTGCCAGCAGCCACCCAGACAGGGAGGTAGGTGGCTACACCTTC.

The chain uses TRBV29-1 and TRBJ1-1, with TRBD1 as a possible D gene (6 bases). CDR1 and CDR2 (germline): SQVTM, ANQGSEA. Trimming took 7 bases from V and 5 from J, leaving 14 bases between them. This CDR3 comprises 12 residues. CDR3 amino acids: CSAYTGFTEAFF. The CDR3 nucleotides read TGCAGCGCCTACACAGGGTTTACTGAAGCTTTCTTT.

This chain connects TRBV29-1 to TRBJ1-5, with 8 bases lining up with TRBD1. Germline V CDR1 and CDR2: SQVTM, ANQGSEA. Germline trimming cut 5 bases from V and 1 base from J; bases unmatched to any gene: 10. The CDR3 contains 16 residues. The CDR3 spells CSVSGQGGTSNQPQHF. The CDR3 bases are TGCAGCGTTTCAGGACAGGGCGGGACAAGCAATCAGCCCCAGCATTTT.

The CDR3: CASSPHRTGVNTEAFF. The DNA of the CDR3 is TGTGCCAGCAGCCCCCATAGGACAGGGGTGAACACTGAAGCTTTCTTT. The chain employs TRBV7-2 and TRBJ1-1; 9 nucleotides align to TRBD1. V dropped 5 bases and J dropped 0; count of bases not matched to a gene: 7. The CDR3 runs to 16 residues. Germline values: CDR1 SGHTA, CDR2 FQGNSA.

V gene TRBV6-6 combines with J gene TRBJ1-2; D gene ambiguous. The germline V and J ends were trimmed by 6 bases and 8 bases, with 10 bases remaining between them. The germline gives CDR1 MNHNY, CDR2 SVGAGI (reference sequence). The CDR3 sequence is 11 residues long. The CDR3 sequence is CASSPGWGYTF. Written as DNA, the CDR3 is TGTGCCAGCAGCCCGGGGTGGGGCTACACCTTC.

The chain combines TRBV7-8 with TRBJ2-1; 11 bases line up with TRBD2. Looked up from germline, CDR1 is SGHVS and CDR2 is FQNEAQ. The CDR3 is 16 residues long. Germline trimming cut 0 bases from V and 9 bases from J; bases unmatched to any gene: 7. CDR3 in amino acids: CASSLAPFLAGGEQFF. CDR3 bases: TGTGCCAGCAGCTTAGCGCCTTTTCTAGCGGGGGGTGAGCAGTTCTTC.

This chain joins TRBV27 and TRBJ2-1, with 12 bases lining up with TRBD2. V trimming: 5 bases; J trimming: 8 bases; junction bases outside the gene matches: 13. Germline V CDR1 and CDR2: MNHEY, SMNVEV (reference sequence). The CDR3 is 17 residues long. The CDR3 sequence is CASSPLAGGPTRDEQFF. The CDR3 coding sequence is TGTGCCAGCAGTCCCCTAGCGGGAGGGCCAACTCGGGATGAGCAGTTCTTC.

This clone has just one count. The chain uses TRBV7-3 and TRBJ2-1; TRBD2 matches at 13 bases. CDR1 SGHTA and CDR2 FQGTGA come from the germline V gene. With 5 bases clipped from V and 10 bases from J, the junction kept 5 bases outside the gene matches. The CDR3 runs 14 residues. CDR3 sequence reads: CASSRTSGSGEQFF. CDR3 in DNA: TGTGCCAGCAGCCGGACTAGCGGGAGTGGCGAGCAGTTCTTC.

The V and J genes are TRBV14 and TRBJ2-7; 9 nucleotides match TRBD1. The germline V gene encodes CDR1 SGHDN and CDR2 FVKESK. The CDR3 runs 14 residues. J lost 4 bases, V lost 5 bases, and 6 bases had no gene match. The CDR3 region is CASSAGTGSYEQYF. The CDR3 coding sequence is TGTGCCAGCAGCGCCGGGACAGGGTCGTACGAGCAGTACTTC.

This clone has more than one count but fewer than ten. V gene TRBV5-1 combines with J gene TRBJ2-1; 8 bases match TRBD1. CDR1 SGHRS and CDR2 YFSETQ come from the germline V gene. The CDR3 is made up of 13 amino acids. V trimming: 3 bases; J trimming: 7 bases; junction bases outside the gene matches: 3. The CDR3 DNA is TGCGCCAGCAGCTCCCGACAGGGGAATGAGCAGTTCTTC. It codes for CASSSRQGNEQFF.

The chain joins TRBV7-8 to TRBJ1-6; 7 nucleotides agree with TRBD1. The CDR3 has 12 amino acids. CDR1 and CDR2 (germline): SGHVS, FQNEAQ. The junction had 9 bases not matched to a gene; V was cut back by 4 bases and J by 18 bases. The CDR3 DNA reads as TGTGCCAGCAGCTCCCGCCGGGACAGCTACCACTTT. It specifies CASSSRRDSYHF.

The J gene is TRBJ2-2, the V gene TRBV18, with D possibly TRBD1 on 5 matching bases. CDR3 length equals 14 residues. The ends were cut back, 3 bases at V and 1 base at J, with 6 bases in the middle. Germline V gene sequence: CDR1 KGHSH, CDR2 LQKENI. The CDR3 coding sequence is TGTGCCAGCTCACCGGGGCAGAACACCGGGGAGCTGTTTTTT. As protein: CASSPGQNTGELFF.

The chain carries TRBV2 and TRBJ2-4; 8 bases align to TRBD2. V dropped 10 bases and J dropped 3; count of bases not matched to a gene: 17. The CDR3 runs 17 residues. Germline V gene lookup returns CDR1 SNHLY and CDR2 FYNNEI. The CDR3 spells CATHPEERESSKNIQYF. The CDR3, as DNA: TGTGCCACCCATCCCGAGGAGCGGGAGTCTAGCAAAAACATTCAGTACTTC.